Reported below is one T cell receptor beta chain. The CDR3 is 16 residues long. CDR1 is SGHTA and CDR2 is FQGNSA in the germline V gene. Trimming cost V 4 bases and J 0 bases; bases outside gene matches: 4. This sample is drawn from a study of blood T cell repertoires in COVID-19. Overall study context: Acute and convalescent COVID-19 specimens originated in the United States, Italy and Spain. PBMCs, B-cell-depleted T cells, or T cells were the source of the cDNA or gDNA that made up the material.

Per the authors' pipeline: Nucleated cell counts were estimated from reference gene primer amplification. Data came from immunoSEQ multiplex PCR; TCRdb stores just in-frame clones and leaves some out. For V, J and clone size, that table is used; D and trimming come from the DNA. The sample shows 300,000 to 400,000 clones, 70% to 90% of them seen only once. Sequenced material: peripheral blood. The rearrangement joins TRBV7-2 to TRBJ2-3; TRBD2 matches at 10 bases. This sequence originates from a woman aged 50 to 60 who had recovered from COVID-19. The CDR3 DNA follows: TGTGCCAGCAGCTCCTCTAGCGGGGGTAGCACAGATACGCAGTATTTT. This codes for CASSSSSGGSTDTQYF.